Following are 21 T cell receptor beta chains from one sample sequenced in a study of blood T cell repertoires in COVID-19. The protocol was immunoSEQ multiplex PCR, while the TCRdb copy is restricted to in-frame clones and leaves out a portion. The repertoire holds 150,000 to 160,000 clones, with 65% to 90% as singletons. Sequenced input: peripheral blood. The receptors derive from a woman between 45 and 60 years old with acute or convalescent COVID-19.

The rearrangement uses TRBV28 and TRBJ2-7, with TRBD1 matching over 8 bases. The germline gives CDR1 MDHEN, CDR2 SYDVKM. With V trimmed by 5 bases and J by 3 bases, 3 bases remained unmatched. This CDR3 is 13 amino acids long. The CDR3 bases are TGTGCCAGCAGTATAGACAGGGGCTACGAGCAGTACTTC. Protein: CASSIDRGYEQYF.

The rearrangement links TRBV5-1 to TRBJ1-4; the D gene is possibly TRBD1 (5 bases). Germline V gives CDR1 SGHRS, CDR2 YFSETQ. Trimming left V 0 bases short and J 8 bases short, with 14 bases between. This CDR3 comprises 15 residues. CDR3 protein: CASSLAGTPGEKLFF. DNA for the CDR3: TGCGCCAGCAGCTTGGCCGGGACTCCGGGGGAAAAACTGTTTTTT.

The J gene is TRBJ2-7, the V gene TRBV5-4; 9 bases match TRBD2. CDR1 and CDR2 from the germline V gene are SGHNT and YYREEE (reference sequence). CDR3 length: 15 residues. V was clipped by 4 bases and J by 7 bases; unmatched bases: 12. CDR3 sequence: CASSPNLAGYGEQYF. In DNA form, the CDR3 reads TGTGCCAGCAGCCCTAATCTAGCGGGGTACGGGGAGCAGTACTTC.

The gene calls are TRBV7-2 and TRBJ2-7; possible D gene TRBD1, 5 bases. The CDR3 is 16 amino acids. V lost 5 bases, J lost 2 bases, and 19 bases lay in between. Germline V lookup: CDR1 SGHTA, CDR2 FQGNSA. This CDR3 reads CASSPLNRLPPYEQYF. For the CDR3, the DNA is TGTGCCAGCAGCCCTCTTAACAGGCTTCCCCCCTACGAGCAGTACTTC.

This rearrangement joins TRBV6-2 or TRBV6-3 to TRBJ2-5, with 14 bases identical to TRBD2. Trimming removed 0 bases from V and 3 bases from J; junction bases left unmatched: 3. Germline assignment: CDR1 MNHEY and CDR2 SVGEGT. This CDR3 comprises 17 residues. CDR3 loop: CASSYSPTSGREETQYF. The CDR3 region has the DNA TGTGCCAGCAGTTACTCCCCGACTAGCGGGAGGGAAGAGACCCAGTACTTC.

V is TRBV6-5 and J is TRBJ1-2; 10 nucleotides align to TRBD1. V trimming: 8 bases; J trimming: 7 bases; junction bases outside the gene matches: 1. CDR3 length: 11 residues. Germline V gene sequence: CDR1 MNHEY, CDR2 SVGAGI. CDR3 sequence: CASRDRGGYTF. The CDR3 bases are TGTGCCAGCCGGGACAGGGGTGGCTACACCTTC.

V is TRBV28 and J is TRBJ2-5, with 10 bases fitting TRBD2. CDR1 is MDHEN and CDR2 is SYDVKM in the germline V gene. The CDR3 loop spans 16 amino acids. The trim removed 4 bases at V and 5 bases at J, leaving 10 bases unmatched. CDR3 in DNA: TGTGCCAGCAGTTCCAACTTTAGCGGGAGGCGGGAGACCCAGTACTTC. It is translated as CASSSNFSGRRETQYF.

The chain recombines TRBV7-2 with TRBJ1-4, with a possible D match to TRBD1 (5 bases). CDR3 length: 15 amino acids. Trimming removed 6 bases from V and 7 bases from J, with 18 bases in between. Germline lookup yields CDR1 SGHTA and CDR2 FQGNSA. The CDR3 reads CASRRRGTGGEKLFF. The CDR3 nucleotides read TGTGCCAGCAGACGAAGGGGTACGGGGGGTGAAAAACTGTTTTTT.

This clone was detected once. CDR3 sequence (DNA): TGTGCCAGCAGCTCCCACAGGAATAGCAATCAGCCCCAGCATTTT. This sequence encodes CASSSHRNSNQPQHF. The chain is built from TRBV7-6 and TRBJ1-5, with D possibly TRBD1 on 5 matching bases. V lost 4 bases and J lost 0, with 10 bases in between. The CDR3 covers 15 residues. Germline lookup yields CDR1 SGHVS and CDR2 FNYEAQ. Full variable domain (rest looked up from reference TRBV7-6 and TRBJ1-5): GAGVSQSPRYKVTKRGQDVALRCDPISGHVSLYWYRQALGQGPEFLTYFNYEAQQDKSGLPNDRFSAERPEGSISTLTIQRTEQRDSAMYRCASSSHRNSNQPQHFGDGTRLSIL.

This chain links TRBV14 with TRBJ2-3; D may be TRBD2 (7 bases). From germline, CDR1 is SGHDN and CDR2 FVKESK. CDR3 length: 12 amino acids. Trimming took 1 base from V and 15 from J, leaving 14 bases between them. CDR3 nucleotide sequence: TGTGCCAGCAGCCAAGTGTCGGGGGGCCCATATTTT. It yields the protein CASSQVSGGPYF.

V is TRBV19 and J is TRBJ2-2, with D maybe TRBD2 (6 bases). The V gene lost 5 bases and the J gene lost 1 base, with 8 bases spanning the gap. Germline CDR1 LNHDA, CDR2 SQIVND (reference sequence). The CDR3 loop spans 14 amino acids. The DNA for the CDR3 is TGTGCCAGTAGTTACGGGAGGAACACCGGGGAGCTGTTTTTT. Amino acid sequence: CASSYGRNTGELFF.

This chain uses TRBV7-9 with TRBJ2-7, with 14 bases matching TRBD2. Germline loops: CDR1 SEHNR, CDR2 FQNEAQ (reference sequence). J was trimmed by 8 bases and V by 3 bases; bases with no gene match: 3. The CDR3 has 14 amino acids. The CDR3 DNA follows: TGTGCCAGCAGCTTTGGACTAGCGGGGGGACAGCAGTACTTC. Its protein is CASSFGLAGGQQYF.

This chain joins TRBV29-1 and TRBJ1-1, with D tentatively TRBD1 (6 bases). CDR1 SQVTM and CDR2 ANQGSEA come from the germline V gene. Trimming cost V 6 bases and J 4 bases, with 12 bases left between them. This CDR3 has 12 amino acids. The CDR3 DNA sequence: TGCAGCGTCCTTGAGGGGGTCACTGAAGCTTTCTTT. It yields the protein CSVLEGVTEAFF.

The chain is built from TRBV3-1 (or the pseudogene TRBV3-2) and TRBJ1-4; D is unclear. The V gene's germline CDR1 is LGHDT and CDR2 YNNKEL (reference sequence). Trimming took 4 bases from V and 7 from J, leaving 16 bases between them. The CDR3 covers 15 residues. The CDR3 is CASSRRGLVIEKLFF. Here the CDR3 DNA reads TGTGCCAGCAGCCGACGGGGTTTAGTTATTGAAAAACTGTTTTTT.

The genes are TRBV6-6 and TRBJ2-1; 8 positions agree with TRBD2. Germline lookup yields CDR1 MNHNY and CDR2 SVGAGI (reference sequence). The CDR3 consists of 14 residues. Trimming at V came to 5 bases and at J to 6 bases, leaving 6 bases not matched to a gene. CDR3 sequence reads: CASSLRGGFNEQFF. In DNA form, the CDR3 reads TGTGCCAGCAGTCTCCGCGGGGGGTTCAATGAGCAGTTCTTC.

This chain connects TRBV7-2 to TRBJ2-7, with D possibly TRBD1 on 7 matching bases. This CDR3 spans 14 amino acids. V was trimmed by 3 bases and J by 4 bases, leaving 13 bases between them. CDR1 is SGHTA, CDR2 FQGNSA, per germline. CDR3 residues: CASSFQGGQYEQYF. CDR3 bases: TGTGCCAGCAGCTTTCAGGGGGGTCAATACGAGCAGTACTTC.

CDR3 region: CASSSPPGSQPQHF. The CDR3 DNA reads TGTGCCAGCAGTTCTCCCCCGGGGAGTCAGCCCCAGCATTTT. The chain combines TRBV6-2 or TRBV6-3 with TRBJ1-5; D remains unclear. CDR3 size: 14 residues. The germline gives CDR1 MNHEY, CDR2 SVGEGT. V was shortened by 4 bases and J by 6 bases, with 13 bases between the two germline ends.

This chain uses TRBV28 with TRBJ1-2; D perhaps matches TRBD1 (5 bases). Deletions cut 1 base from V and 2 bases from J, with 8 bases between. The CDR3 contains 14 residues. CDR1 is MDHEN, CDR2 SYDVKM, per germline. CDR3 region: CASSLFTGNYGYTF. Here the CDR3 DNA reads TGTGCCAGCAGTTTATTTACAGGAAACTATGGCTACACCTTC.

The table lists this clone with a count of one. CDR3 sequence: CASRRTGGGTEAFF. The CDR3, as DNA: TGTGCCAGCAGACGAACAGGGGGAGGTACTGAAGCTTTCTTT. The chain combines TRBV28 with TRBJ1-1; 8 bases agree with TRBD1. Trimming cost V 6 bases and J 5 bases; bases outside gene matches: 8. CDR3 length equals 14 residues. CDR1 MDHEN and CDR2 SYDVKM come from the germline V gene.

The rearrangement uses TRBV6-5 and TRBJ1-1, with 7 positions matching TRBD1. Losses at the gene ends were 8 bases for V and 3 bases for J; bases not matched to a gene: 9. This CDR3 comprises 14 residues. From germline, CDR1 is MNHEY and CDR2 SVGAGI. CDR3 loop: CASGQRTGHTEAFF. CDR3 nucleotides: TGTGCCAGCGGTCAACGGACAGGACACACTGAAGCTTTCTTT.

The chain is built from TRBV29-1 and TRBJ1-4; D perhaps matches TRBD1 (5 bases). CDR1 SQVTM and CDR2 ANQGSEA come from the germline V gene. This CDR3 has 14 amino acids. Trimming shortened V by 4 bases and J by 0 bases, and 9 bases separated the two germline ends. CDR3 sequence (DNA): TGCAGCGTTGGACAGCAGGCAACTAATGAAAAACTGTTTTTT. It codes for CSVGQQATNEKLFF.